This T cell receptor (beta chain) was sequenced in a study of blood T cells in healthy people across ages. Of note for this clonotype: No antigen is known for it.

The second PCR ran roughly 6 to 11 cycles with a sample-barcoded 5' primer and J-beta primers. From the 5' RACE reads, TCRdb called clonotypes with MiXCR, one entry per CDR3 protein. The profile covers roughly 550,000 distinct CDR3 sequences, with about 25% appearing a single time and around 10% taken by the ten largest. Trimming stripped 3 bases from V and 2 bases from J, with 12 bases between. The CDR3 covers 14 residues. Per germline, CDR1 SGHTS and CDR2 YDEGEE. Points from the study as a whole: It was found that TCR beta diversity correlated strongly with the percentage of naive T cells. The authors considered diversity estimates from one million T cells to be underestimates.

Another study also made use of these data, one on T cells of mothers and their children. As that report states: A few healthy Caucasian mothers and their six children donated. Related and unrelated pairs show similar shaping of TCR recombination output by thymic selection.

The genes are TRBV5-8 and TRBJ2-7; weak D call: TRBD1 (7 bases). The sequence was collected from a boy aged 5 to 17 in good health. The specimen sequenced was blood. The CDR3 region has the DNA TGTGCCAGCAGCTCGCAGGGGGGAACCTACGAGCAGTACTTC. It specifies CASSSQGGTYEQYF.